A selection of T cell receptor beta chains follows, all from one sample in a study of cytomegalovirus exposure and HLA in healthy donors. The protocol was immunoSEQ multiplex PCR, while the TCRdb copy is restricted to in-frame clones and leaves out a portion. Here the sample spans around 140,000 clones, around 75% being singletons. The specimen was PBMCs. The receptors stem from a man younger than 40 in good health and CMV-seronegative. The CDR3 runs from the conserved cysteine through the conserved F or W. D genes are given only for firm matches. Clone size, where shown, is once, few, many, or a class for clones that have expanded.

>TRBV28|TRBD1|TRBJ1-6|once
CASTGDRNNSPLHF
TGTGCCAGCACGGGGGACAGGAATAATTCACCCCTCCACTTT
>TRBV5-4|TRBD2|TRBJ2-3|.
CASSLTGLYTDTQYF
TGTGCCAGCAGCTTGACGGGACTATACACAGATACGCAGTATTTT
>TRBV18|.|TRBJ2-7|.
CASSPRPGQGAYAYEQYF
TGTGCCAGCTCACCCCGGCCAGGGCAGGGTGCTTATGCCTACGAGCAGTACTTC
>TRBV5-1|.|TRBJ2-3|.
CASSFGDTQYF
TGCGCCAGCAGCTTCGGGGATACGCAGTATTTT
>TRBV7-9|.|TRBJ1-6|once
CASRRVRGNSPLHF
TGTGCCAGCAGAAGGGTCAGGGGCAATTCACCCCTCCACTTT
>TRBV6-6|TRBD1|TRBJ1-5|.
CASSRDRGESNQPQHF
TGTGCCAGCAGCAGAGACAGGGGGGAAAGCAATCAGCCCCAGCATTTT
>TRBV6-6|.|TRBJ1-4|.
CASSQDFNSLLFF
TGTGCCAGCAGTCAAGACTTCAACTCTCTTCTGTTTTTT
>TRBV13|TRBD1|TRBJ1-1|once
CASSLMGQENTEAFF
TGTGCCAGCAGCTTAATGGGACAGGAGAACACTGAAGCTTTCTTT
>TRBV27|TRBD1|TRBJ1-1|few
CASRGQGGTEAFF
TGTGCCAGCAGAGGACAGGGGGGCACTGAAGCTTTCTTT
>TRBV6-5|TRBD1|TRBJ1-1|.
CASKPGQGRPEAFF
TGTGCCAGCAAACCGGGACAGGGGAGACCTGAAGCTTTCTTT